This note documents a single TCR beta chain sequence. J was trimmed by 6 bases and V by 6 bases; bases with no gene match: 6. The length of the CDR3 is 15 residues. Germline CDR1 MNHEY, CDR2 SVGAGI. Generated by immunoSEQ multiplex PCR, the TCRdb table keeps only in-frame clones and is missing some. The data show roughly 370,000 clones, 80% to 95% seen once. The sample belongs to a study of control samples from healthy donors and cancer patients. The sequence came from a man aged 40-49 years with head and neck cancer. The sample comprised PBMCs. The chain has TRBV6-5 and TRBJ2-1, with 12 positions matching TRBD2. CDR3 amino acids: CASSPTSGRVNEQFF. Here the CDR3 DNA reads TGTGCCAGCAGCCCGACTAGCGGGAGAGTCAATGAGCAGTTCTTC.